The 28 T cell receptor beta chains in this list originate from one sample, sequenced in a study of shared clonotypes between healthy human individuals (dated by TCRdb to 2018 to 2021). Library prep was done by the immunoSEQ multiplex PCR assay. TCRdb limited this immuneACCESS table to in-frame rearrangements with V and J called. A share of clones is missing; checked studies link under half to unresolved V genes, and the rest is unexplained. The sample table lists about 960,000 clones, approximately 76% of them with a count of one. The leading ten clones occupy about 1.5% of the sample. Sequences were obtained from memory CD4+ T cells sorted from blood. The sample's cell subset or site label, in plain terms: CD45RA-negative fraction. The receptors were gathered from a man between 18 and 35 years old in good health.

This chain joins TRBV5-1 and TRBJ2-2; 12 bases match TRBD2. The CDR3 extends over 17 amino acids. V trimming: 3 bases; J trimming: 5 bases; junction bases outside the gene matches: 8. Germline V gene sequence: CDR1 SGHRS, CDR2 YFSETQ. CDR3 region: CASSSGLAGPGTGELFF. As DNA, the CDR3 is TGCGCCAGCAGCTCGGGACTAGCGGGCCCCGGGACCGGGGAGCTGTTTTTT.

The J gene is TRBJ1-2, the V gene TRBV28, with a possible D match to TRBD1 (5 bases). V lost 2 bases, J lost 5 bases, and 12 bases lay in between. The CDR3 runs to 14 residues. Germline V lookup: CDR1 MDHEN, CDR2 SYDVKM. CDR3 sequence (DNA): TGTGCCAGCAGTTTACAGGGTGTTGGGTATGGCTACACCTTC. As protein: CASSLQGVGYGYTF.

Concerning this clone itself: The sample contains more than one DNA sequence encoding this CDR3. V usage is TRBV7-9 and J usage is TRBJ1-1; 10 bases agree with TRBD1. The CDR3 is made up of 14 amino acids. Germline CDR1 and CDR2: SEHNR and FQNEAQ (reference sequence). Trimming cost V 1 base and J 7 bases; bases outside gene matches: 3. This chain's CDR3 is CASSLGTGGVEAFF. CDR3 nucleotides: TGTGCCAGCAGCTTAGGGACAGGGGGTGTTGAAGCTTTCTTT. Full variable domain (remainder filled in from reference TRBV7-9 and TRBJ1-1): DTGVSQNPRHKITKRGQNVTFRCDPISEHNRLYWYRQTLGQGPEFLTYFQNEAQLEKSRLLSDRFSAERPKGSFSTLEIQRTEQGDSAMYLCASSLGTGGVEAFFGQGTRLTVV.

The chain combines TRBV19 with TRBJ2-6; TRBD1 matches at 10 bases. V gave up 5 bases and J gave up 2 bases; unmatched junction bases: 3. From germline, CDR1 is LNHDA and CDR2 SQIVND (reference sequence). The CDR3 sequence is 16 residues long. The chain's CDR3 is CASSPGQGTGANVLTF. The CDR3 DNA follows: TGTGCCAGTAGTCCGGGACAGGGGACTGGGGCCAACGTCCTGACTTTC.

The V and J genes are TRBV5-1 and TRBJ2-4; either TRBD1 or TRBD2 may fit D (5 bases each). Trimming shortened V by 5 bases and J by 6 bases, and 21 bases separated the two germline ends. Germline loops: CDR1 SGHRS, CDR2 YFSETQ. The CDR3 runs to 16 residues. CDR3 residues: CASRRDGEGARNIQYF. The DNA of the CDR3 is TGCGCCAGCAGAAGGGACGGGGAAGGGGCGAGAAACATTCAGTACTTC. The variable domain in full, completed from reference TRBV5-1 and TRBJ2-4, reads KAGVTQTPRYLIKTRGQQVTLSCSPISGHRSVSWYQQTPGQGLQFLFEYFSETQRNKGNFPGRFSGRQFSNSRSEMNVSTLELGDSALYLCASRRDGEGARNIQYFGAGTRLSVL.

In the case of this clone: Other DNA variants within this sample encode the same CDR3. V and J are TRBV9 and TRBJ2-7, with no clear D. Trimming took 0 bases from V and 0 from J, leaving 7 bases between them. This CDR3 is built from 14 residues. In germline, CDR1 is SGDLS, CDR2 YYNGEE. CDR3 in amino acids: CASSVGDSSYEQYF. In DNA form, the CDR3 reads TGTGCCAGCAGCGTAGGTGACTCCTCCTACGAGCAGTACTTC. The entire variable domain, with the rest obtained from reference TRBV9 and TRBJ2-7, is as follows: DSGVTQTPKHLITATGQRVTLRCSPRSGDLSVYWYQQSLDQGLQFLIQYYNGEERAKGNILERFSAQQFPDLHSELNLSSLELGDSALYFCASSVGDSSYEQYFGPGTRLTVT.

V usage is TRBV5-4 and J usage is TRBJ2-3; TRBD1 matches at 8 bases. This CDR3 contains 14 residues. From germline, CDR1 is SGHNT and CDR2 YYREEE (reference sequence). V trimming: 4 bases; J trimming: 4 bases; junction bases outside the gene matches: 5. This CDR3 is CASSIPTGADTQYF. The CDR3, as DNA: TGTGCCAGCAGCATACCGACAGGGGCAGATACGCAGTATTTT.

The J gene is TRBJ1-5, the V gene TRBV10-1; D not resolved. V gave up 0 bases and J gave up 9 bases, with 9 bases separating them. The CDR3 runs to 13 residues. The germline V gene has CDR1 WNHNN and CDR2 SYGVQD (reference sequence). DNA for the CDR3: TGCGCCAGCAGTGAGTCCCAGGCCCGGCCCCAGCATTTT. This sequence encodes CASSESQARPQHF.

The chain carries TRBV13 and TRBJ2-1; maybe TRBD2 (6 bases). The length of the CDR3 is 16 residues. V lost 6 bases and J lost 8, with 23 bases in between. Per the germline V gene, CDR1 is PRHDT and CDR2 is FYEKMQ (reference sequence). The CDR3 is CASSPRLVGGSHEQFF. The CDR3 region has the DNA TGTGCCAGCAGTCCTCGACTAGTCGGGGGATCCCATGAGCAGTTCTTC.

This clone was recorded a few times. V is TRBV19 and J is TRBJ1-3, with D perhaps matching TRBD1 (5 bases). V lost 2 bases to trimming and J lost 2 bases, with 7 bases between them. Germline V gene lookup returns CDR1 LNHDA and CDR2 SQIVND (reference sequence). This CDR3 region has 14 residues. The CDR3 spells CASSITGPGNTIYF. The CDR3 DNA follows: TGTGCCAGTAGTATAACGGGACCTGGAAACACCATATATTTT. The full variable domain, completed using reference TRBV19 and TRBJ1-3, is DGGITQSPKYLFRKEGQNVTLSCEQNLNHDAMYWYRQDPGQGLRLIYYSQIVNDFQKGDIAEGYSVSREKKESFPLTVTSAQKNPTAFYLCASSITGPGNTIYFGEGSWLTVV.

This chain's CDR3 is CASSLVGSGDTQYF. The CDR3 DNA reads TGCGCCAGCAGCTTGGTGGGTAGCGGGGATACGCAGTATTTT. This chain joins TRBV5-1 and TRBJ2-3; the match to TRBD2 covers 7 bases. Germline V gives CDR1 SGHRS, CDR2 YFSETQ. CDR3 length: 14 residues. V lost 0 bases and J lost 6; bases outside the gene matches: 4.

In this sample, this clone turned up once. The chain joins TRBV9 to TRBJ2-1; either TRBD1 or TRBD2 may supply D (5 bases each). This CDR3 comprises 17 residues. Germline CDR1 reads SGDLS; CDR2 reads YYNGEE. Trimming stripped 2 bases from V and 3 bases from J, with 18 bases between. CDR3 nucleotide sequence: TGTGCCAGCAGCGTGAGAGGGTCTAGTGGACACTACAATGAGCAGTTCTTC. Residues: CASSVRGSSGHYNEQFF.

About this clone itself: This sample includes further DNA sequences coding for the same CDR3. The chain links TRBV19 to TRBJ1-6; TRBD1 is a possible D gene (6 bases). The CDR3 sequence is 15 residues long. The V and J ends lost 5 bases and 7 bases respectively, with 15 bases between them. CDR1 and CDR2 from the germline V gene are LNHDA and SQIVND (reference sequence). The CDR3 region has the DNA TGTGCCAGTAGTTCAGGGGACCGGCGAAATTCACCCCTCCACTTT. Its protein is CASSSGDRRNSPLHF.

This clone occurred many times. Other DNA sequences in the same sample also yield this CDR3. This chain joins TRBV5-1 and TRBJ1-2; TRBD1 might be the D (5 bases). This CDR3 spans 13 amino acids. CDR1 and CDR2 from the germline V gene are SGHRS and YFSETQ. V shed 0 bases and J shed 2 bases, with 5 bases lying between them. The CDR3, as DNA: TGCGCCAGCAGCTTGGACAGGAACTATGGCTACACCTTC. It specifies CASSLDRNYGYTF.

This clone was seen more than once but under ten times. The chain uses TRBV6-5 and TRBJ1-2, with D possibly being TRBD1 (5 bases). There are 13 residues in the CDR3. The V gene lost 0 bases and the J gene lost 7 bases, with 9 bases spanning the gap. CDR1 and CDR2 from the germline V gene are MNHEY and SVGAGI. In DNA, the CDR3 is TGTGCCAGCAGTTACTCGGAGGGGTTTGGCTACACCTTC. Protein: CASSYSEGFGYTF.

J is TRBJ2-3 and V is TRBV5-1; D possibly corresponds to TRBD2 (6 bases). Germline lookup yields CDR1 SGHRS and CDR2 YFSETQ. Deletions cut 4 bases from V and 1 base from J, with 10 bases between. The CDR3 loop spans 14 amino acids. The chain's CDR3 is CASSPPGGTDTQYF. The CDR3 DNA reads TGCGCCAGCAGCCCCCCGGGGGGCACAGATACGCAGTATTTT.

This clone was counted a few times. The CDR3 reads CACGGSGGNTIYF. For the CDR3, the DNA is TGTGCCTGCGGGGGGTCCGGTGGAAACACCATATATTTT. V and J are TRBV6-6 and TRBJ1-3, with D maybe TRBD1 (5 bases). Per germline, CDR1 MNHNY and CDR2 SVGAGI (reference sequence). Trimming cost V 11 bases and J 3 bases, with 14 bases left between them. The CDR3 spans 13 residues.

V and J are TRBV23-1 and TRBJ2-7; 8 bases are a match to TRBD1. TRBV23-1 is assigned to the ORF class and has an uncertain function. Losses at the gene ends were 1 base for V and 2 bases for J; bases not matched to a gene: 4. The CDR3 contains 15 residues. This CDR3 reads CASSQWSRGPYEQYF. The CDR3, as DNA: TGCGCCAGCAGTCAATGGTCCAGGGGGCCCTACGAGCAGTACTTC.

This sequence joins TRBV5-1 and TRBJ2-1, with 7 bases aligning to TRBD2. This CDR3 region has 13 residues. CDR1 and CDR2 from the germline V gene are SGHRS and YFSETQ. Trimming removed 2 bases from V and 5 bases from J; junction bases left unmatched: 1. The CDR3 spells CASSFTSDNEQFF. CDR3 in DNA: TGCGCCAGCAGCTTCACTAGCGACAATGAGCAGTTCTTC.

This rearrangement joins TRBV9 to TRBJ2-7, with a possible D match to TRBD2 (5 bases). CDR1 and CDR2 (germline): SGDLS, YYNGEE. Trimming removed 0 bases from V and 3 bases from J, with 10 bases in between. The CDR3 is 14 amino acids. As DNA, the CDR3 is TGTGCCAGCAGCGTAGGGGGAGTGAACTACGAGCAGTACTTC. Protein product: CASSVGGVNYEQYF.

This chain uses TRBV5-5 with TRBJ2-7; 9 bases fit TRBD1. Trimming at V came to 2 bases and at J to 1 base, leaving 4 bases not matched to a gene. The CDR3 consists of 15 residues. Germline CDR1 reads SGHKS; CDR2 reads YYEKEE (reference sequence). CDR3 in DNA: TGTGCCAGCAGCTTCGGACAGGGGATTTCCTACGAGCAGTACTTC. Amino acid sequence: CASSFGQGISYEQYF.

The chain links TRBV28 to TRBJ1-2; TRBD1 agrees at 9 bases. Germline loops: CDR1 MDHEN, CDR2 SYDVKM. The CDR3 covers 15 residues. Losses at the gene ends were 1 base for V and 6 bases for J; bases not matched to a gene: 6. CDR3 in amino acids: CASSLSPTGGNGYTF. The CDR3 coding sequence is TGTGCCAGCAGTTTATCCCCGACAGGGGGGAATGGCTACACCTTC.

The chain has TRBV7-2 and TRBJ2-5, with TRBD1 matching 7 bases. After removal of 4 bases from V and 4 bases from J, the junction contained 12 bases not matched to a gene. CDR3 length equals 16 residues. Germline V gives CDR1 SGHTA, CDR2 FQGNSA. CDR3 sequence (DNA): TGTGCCAGCAGCTCCACTACAGGGGTTATCGGAGAGACCCAGTACTTC. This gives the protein CASSSTTGVIGETQYF.

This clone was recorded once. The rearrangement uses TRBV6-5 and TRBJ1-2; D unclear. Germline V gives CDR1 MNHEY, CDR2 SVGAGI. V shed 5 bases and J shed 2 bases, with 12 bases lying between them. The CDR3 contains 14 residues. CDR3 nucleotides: TGTGCCAGCAGTGCCGTATTTCAAAACTATGGCTACACCTTC. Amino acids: CASSAVFQNYGYTF.

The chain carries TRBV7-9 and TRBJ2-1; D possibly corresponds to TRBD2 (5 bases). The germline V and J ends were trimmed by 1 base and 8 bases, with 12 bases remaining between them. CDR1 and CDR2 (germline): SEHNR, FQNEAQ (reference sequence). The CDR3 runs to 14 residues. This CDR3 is CASSLGGSVDEQFF. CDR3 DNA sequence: TGTGCCAGCAGCTTAGGTGGGAGCGTAGATGAGCAGTTCTTC.

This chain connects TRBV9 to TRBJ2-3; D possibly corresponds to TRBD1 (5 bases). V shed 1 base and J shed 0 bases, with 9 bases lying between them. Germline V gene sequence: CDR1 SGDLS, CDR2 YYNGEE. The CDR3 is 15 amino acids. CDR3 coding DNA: TGTGCCAGCAGCGTACAGGGATATAGCACAGATACGCAGTATTTT. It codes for CASSVQGYSTDTQYF.

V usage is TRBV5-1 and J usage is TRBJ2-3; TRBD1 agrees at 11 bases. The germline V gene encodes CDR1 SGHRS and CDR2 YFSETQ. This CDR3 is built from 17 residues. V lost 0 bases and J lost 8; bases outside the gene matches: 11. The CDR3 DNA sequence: TGCGCCAGCAGCTTGGCCGGGACAGGGGGTGGAATCAGTACGCAGTATTTT. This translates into CASSLAGTGGGISTQYF. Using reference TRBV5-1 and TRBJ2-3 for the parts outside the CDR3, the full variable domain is KAGVTQTPRYLIKTRGQQVTLSCSPISGHRSVSWYQQTPGQGLQFLFEYFSETQRNKGNFPGRFSGRQFSNSRSEMNVSTLELGDSALYLCASSLAGTGGGISTQYFGPGTRLTVL.

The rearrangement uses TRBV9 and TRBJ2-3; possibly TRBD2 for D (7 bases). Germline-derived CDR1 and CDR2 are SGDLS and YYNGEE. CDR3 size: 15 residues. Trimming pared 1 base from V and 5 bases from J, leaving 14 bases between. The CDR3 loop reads CASSVSGGPGDTQYF. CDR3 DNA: TGTGCCAGCAGCGTATCCGGGGGGCCTGGAGATACGCAGTATTTT.